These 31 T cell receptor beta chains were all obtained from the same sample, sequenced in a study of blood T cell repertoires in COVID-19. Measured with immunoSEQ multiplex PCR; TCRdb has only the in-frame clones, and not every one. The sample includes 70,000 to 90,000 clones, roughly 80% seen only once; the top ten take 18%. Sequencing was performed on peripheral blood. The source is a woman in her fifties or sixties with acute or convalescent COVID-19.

CDR3 region: CASSGVATTGFNYGYTF. CDR3 nucleotides: TGTGCCAGCAGTGGGGTAGCTACAACAGGGTTCAACTATGGCTACACCTTC. The rearrangement joins TRBV6-1 to TRBJ1-2; perhaps TRBD1 as D (6 bases). Germline CDR1 is MNHNS and CDR2 is SASEGT. The CDR3 is 17 residues long. V was pared by 4 bases and J by 2 bases, with 20 bases between.

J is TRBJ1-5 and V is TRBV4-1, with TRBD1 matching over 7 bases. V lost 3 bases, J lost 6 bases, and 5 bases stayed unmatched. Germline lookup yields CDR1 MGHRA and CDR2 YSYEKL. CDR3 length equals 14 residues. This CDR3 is CASSQEGARQPQHF. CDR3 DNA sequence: TGCGCCAGCAGCCAGGAGGGGGCGCGTCAGCCCCAGCATTTT.

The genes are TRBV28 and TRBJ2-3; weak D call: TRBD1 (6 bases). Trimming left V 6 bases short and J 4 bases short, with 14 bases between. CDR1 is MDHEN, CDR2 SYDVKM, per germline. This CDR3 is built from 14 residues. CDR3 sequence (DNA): TGTGCCAGCAGCCTACAGGGTTATGCAGATACGCAGTATTTT. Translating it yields CASSLQGYADTQYF.

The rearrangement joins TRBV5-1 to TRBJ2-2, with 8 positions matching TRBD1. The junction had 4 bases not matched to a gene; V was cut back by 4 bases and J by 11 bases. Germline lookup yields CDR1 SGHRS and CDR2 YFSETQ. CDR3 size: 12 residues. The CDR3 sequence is CASSPTGDELFF. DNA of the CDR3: TGCGCCAGCAGCCCGACAGGGGACGAGCTGTTTTTT. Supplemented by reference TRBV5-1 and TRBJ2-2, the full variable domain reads KAGVTQTPRYLIKTRGQQVTLSCSPISGHRSVSWYQQTPGQGLQFLFEYFSETQRNKGNFPGRFSGRQFSNSRSEMNVSTLELGDSALYLCASSPTGDELFFGEGSRLTVL.

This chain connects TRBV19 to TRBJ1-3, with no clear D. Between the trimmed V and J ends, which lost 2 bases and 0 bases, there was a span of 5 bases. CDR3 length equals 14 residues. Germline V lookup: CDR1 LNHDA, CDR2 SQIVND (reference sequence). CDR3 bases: TGTGCCAGTAGTATACGGGACTCTGGAAACACCATATATTTT. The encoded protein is CASSIRDSGNTIYF.

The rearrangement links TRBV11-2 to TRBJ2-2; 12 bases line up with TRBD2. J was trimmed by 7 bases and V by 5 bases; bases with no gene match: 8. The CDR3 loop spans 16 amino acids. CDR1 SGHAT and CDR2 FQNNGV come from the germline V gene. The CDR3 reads CASSTLAGGHFGELFF. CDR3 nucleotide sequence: TGTGCCAGCAGCACCCTAGCGGGGGGGCACTTCGGGGAGCTGTTTTTT.

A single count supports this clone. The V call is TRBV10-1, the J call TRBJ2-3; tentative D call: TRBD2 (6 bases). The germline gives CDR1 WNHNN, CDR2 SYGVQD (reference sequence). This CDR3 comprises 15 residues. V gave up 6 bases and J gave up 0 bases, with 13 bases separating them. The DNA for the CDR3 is TGCGCCAGCAGGGCTACCGGGACTAGCACAGATACGCAGTATTTT. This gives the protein CASRATGTSTDTQYF.

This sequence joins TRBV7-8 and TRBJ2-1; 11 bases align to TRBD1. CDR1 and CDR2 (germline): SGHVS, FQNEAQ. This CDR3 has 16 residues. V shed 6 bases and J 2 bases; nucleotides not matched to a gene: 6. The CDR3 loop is CASRRTGGVTYNEQFF. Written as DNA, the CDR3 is TGTGCCAGCAGGAGGACAGGGGGCGTCACCTACAATGAGCAGTTCTTC. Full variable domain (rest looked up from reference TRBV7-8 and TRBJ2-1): GAGVSQSPRYKVAKRGQDVALRCDPISGHVSLFWYQQALGQGPEFLTYFQNEAQLDKSGLPSDRFFAERPEGSVSTLKIQRTQQEDSAVYLCASRRTGGVTYNEQFFGPGTRLTVL.

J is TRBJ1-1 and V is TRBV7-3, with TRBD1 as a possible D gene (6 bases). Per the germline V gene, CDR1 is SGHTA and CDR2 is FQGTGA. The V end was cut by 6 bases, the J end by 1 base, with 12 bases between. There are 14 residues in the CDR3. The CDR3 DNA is TGTGCCAGCAGGCTACAGGGAACGAACACTGAAGCTTTCTTT. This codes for CASRLQGTNTEAFF.

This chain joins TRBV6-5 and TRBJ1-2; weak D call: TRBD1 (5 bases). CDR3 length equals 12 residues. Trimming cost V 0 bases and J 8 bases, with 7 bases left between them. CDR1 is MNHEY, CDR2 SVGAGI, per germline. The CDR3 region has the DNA TGTGCCAGCAGTTACTCGCAGGGCGGCTACACCTTC. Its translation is CASSYSQGGYTF.

CDR3 in amino acids: CASSSDLGGEKLFF. The CDR3 bases are TGTGCCAGCAGCTCCGACTTGGGGGGTGAAAAACTGTTTTTT. This sequence joins TRBV7-8 and TRBJ1-4; the D gene is possibly TRBD1 (5 bases). Trimming left V 4 bases short and J 7 bases short, with 13 bases between. Germline CDR1 SGHVS, CDR2 FQNEAQ. CDR3 length: 14 amino acids.

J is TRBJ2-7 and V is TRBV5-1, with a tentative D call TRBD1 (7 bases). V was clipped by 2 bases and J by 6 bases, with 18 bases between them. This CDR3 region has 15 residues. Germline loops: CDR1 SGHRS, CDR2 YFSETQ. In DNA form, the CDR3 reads TGCGCCAGCAGCTTAGGGGGGAACAGGGGCGGCGAGCAGTACTTC. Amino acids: CASSLGGNRGGEQYF.

CDR3 loop: CASSNGLAGAGGELFF. CDR3 bases: TGTGCCAGCAGTAATGGACTAGCGGGGGCCGGGGGGGAGCTGTTTTTT. The V gene is TRBV7-2, the J gene TRBJ2-2; 13 nucleotides line up with TRBD2. V was clipped by 6 bases and J by 8 bases; unmatched bases: 9. The CDR3 totals 16 residues. Germline CDR1 reads SGHTA; CDR2 reads FQGNSA.

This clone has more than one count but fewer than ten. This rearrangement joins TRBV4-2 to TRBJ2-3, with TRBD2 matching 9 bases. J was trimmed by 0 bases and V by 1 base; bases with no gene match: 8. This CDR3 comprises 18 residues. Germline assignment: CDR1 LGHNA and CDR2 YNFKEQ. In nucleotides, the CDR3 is TGTGCCAGCAGCCAAGCCTCACAGCGGGGGGTTAGCACAGATACGCAGTATTTT. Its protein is CASSQASQRGVSTDTQYF.

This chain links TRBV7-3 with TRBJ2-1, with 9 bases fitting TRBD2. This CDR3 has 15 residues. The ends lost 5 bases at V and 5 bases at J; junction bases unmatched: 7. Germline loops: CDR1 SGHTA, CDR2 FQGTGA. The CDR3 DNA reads TGTGCCAGCAGCGCAAGCGGGGGGCTGAACAATGAGCAGTTCTTC. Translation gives CASSASGGLNNEQFF.

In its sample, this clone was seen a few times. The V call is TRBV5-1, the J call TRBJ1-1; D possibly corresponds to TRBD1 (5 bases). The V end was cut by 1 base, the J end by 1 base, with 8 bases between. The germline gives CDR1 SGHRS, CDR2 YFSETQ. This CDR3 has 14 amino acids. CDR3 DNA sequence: TGCGCCAGCAGCTTGTTGCAGGGGAACACTGAAGCTTTCTTT. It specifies CASSLLQGNTEAFF.

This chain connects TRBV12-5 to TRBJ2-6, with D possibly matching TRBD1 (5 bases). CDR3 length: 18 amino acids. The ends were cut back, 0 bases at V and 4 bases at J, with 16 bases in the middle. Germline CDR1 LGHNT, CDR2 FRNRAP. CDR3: CASGLVPSYGAGANVLTF. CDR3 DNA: TGTGCTAGTGGTTTGGTACCGTCATATGGGGCCGGGGCCAACGTCCTGACTTTC. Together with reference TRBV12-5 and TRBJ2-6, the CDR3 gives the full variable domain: DARVTQTPRHKVTEMGQEVTMRCQPILGHNTVFWYRQTMMQGLELLAYFRNRAPLDDSGMPKDRFSAEMPDATLATLKIQPSEPRDSAVYFCASGLVPSYGAGANVLTFGAGSRLTVL.

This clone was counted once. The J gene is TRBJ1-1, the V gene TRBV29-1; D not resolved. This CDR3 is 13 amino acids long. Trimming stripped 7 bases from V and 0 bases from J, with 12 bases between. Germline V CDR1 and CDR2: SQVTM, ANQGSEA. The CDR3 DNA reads TGCAGCGCTGCTCGCGTGTTGAACACTGAAGCTTTCTTT. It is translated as CSAARVLNTEAFF.

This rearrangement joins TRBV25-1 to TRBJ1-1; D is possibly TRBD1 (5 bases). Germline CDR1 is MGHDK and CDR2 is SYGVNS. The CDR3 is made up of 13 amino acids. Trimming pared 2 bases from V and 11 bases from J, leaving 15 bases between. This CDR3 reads CASSEGVGGKAFF. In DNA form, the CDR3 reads TGTGCCAGCAGTGAAGGTGTGGGGGGAAAGGCTTTCTTT.

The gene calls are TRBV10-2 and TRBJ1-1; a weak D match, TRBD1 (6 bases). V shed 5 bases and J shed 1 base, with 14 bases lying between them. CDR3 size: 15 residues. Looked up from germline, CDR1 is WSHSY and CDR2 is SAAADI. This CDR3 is CASSNPGAANTEAFF. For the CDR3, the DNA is TGCGCCAGCAGTAACCCAGGGGCCGCGAACACTGAAGCTTTCTTT.

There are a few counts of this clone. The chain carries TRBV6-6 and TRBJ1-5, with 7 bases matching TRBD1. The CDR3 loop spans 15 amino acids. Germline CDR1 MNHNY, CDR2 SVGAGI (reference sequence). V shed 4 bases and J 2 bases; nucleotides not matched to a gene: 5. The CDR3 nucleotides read TGTGCCAGCAGTTCCCGGACAGGAGGCAATCAGCCCCAGCATTTT. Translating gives CASSSRTGGNQPQHF.

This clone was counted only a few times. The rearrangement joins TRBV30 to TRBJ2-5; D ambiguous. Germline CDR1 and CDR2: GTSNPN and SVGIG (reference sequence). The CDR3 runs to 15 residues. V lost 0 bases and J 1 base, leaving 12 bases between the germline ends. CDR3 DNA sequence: TGTGCCTGGAGTGTACCTCGGTCATTCCAAGAGACCCAGTACTTC. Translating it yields CAWSVPRSFQETQYF.

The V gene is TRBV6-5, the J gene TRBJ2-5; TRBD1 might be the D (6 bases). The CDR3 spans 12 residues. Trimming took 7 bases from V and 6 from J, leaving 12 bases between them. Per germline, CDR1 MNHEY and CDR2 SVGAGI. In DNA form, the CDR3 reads TGTGCCAGCATCCAGGGGCTGAAGACCCAGTACTTC. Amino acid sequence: CASIQGLKTQYF.

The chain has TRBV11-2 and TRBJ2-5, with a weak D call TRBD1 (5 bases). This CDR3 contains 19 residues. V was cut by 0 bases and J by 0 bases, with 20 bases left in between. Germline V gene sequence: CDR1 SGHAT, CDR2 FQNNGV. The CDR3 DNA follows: TGTGCCAGCAGCTTAGATTGGGGCAGGCCCCCAGTTAACCAAGAGACCCAGTACTTC. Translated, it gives CASSLDWGRPPVNQETQYF.

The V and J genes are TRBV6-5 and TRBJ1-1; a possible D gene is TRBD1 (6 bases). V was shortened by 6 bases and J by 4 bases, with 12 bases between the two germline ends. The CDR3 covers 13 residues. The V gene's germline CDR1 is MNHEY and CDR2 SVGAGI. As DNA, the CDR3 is TGTGCCAGCAGAGGACAGAGCCGCACTGAAGCTTTCTTT. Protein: CASRGQSRTEAFF.

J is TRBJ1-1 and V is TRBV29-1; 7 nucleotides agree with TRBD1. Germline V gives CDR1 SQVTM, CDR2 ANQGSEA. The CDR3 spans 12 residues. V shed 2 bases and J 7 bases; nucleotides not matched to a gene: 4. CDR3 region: CSVERGPVEAFF. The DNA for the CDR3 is TGCAGCGTTGAAAGGGGGCCTGTTGAAGCTTTCTTT.

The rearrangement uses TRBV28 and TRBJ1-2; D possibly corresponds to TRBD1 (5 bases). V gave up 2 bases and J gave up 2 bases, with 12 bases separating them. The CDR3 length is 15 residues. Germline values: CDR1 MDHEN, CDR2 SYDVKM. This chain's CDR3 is CASSLPGGPNYGYTF. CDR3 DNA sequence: TGTGCCAGCAGTTTACCGGGGGGTCCCAACTATGGCTACACCTTC.

CDR3 sequence (DNA): TGTGCCAGCAGCTTAGGTGGACTCGGGGAGGGGGCCCAGTACTTC. Translated: CASSLGGLGEGAQYF. The chain recombines TRBV7-6 with TRBJ2-5; a possible D gene is TRBD2 (7 bases). Germline V gene data show CDR1 as SGHVS and CDR2 as FNYEAQ. V lost 1 base to trimming and J lost 9 bases, with 18 bases between them. The CDR3 length is 15 residues.

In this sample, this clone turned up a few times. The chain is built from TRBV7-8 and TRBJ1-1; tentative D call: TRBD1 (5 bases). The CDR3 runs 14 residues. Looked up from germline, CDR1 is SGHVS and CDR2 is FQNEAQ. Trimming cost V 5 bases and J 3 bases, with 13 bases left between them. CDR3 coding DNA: TGTGCCAGCAGCCCCCTAGGGGTTGACACTGAAGCTTTCTTT. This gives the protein CASSPLGVDTEAFF.

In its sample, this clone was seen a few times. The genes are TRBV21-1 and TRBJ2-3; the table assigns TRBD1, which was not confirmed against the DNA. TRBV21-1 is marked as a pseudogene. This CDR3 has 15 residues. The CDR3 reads CASSLGQGAIDTQYF. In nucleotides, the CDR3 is TGTGCCAGCAGCCTTGGACAGGGGGCGATAGATACGCAGTATTTT.

CDR3 region: CASSPRRGPTNEKLFF. The CDR3, as DNA: TGTGCCAGCAGCCCACGCAGGGGACCAACTAATGAAAAACTGTTTTTT. This chain uses TRBV7-2 with TRBJ1-4; possibly TRBD1 for D (6 bases). Germline CDR1 and CDR2: SGHTA and FQGNSA. The CDR3 extends over 16 amino acids. Trimming removed 5 bases from V and 0 bases from J, with 13 bases in between. Full variable domain (outside the CDR3, taken from reference TRBV7-2 and TRBJ1-4): GAGVSQSPSNKVTEKGKDVELRCDPISGHTALYWYRQSLGQGLEFLIYFQGNSAPDKSGLPSDRFSAERTGGSVSTLTIQRTQQEDSAVYLCASSPRRGPTNEKLFFGSGTQLSVL.